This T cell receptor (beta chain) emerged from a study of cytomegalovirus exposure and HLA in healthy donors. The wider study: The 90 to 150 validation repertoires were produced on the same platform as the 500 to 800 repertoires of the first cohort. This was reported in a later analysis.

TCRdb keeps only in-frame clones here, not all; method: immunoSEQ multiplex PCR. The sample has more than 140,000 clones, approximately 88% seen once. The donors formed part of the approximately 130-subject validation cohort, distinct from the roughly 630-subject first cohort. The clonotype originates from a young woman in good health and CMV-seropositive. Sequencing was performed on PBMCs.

The CDR3: CASSSGTPVSSYNEQFF. The CDR3, as DNA: TGTGCCAGCAGTTCCGGGACTCCCGTGAGCTCCTACAATGAGCAGTTCTTC. The chain is built from TRBV28 and TRBJ2-1, with D perhaps TRBD2 (6 bases). V lost 4 bases and J 0 bases, leaving 16 bases between the germline ends. CDR1 is MDHEN and CDR2 is SYDVKM in the germline V gene. The CDR3 has 17 amino acids.